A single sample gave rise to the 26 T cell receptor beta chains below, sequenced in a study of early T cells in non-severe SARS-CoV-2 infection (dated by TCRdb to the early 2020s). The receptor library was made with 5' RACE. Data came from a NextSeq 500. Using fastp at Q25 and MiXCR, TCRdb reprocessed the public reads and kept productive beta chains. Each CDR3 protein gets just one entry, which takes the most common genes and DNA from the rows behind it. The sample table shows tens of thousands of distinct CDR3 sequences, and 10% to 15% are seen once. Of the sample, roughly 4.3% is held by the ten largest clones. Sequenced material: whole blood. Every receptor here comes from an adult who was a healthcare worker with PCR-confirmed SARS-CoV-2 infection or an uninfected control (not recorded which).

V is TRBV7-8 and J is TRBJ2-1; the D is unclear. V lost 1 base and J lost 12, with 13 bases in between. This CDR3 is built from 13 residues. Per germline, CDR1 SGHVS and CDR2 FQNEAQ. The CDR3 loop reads CASSLERLSVQFF. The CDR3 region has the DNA TGTGCCAGCAGCTTAGAACGACTCAGTGTGCAGTTCTTC.

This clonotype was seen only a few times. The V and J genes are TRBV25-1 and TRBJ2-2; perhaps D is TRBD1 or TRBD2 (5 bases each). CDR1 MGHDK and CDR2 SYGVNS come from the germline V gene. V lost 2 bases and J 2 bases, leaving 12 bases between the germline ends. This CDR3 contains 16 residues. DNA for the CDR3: TGTGCCAGCAGTGAAAGAGGGGTCCTCAACACCGGGGAGCTGTTTTTT. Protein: CASSERGVLNTGELFF. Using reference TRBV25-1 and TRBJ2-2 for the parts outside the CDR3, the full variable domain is EADIYQTPRYLVIGTGKKITLECSQTMGHDKMYWYQQDPGMELHLIHYSYGVNSTEKGDLSSESTVSRIRTEHFPLTLESARPSHTSQYLCASSERGVLNTGELFFGEGSRLTVL.

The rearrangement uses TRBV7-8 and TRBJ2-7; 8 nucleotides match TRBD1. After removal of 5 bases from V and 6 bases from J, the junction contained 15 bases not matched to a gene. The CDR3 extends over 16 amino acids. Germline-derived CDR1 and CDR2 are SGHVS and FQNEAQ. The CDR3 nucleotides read TGTGCCAGCAGCGCCCAAGGCACAGGGGGAAGCAGCGAGCAGTACTTC. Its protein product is CASSAQGTGGSSEQYF.

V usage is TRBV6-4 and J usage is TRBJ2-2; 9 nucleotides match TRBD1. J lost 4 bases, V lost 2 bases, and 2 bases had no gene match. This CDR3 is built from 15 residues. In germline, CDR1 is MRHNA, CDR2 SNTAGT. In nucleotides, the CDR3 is TGTGCCAGCAGTGACACAGGGGGCTTCACCGGGGAGCTGTTTTTT. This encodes CASSDTGGFTGELFF.

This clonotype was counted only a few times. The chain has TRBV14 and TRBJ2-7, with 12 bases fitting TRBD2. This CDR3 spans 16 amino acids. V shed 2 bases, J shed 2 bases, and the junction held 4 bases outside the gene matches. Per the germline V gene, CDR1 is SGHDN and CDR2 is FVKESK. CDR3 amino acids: CASSQHLAGGAYEQYF. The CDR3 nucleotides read TGTGCCAGCAGCCAACACCTAGCGGGAGGGGCCTACGAGCAGTACTTC. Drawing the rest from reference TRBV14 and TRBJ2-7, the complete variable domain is EAGVTQFPSHSVIEKGQTVTLRCDPISGHDNLYWYRRVMGKEIKFLLHFVKESKQDESGMPNNRFLAERTGGTYSTLKVQPAELEDSGVYFCASSQHLAGGAYEQYFGPGTRLTVT.

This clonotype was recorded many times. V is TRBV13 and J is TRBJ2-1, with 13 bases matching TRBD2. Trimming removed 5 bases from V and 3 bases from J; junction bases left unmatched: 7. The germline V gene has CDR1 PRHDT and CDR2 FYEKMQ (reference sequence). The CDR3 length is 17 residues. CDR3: CASSPSGTSGNYNEQFF. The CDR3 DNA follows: TGTGCCAGCAGCCCCTCAGGGACTAGCGGGAACTACAATGAGCAGTTCTTC.

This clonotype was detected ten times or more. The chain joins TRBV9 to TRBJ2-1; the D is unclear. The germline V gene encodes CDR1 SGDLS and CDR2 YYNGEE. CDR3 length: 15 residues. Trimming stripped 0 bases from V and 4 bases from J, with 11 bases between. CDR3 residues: CASSVVPDSYNEQFF. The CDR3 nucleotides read TGTGCCAGCAGCGTAGTCCCGGATAGTTACAATGAGCAGTTCTTC.

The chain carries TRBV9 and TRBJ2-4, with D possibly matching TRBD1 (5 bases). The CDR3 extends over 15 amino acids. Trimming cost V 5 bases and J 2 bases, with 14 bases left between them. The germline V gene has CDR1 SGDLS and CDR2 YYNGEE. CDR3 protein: CASSTGPDPKNIQYF. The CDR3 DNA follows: TGTGCCAGCAGTACAGGACCGGATCCCAAAAACATTCAGTACTTC.

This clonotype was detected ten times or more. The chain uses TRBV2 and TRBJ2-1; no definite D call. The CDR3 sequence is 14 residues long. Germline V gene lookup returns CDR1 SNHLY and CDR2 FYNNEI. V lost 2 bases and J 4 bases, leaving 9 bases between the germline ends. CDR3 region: CASSELTVYNEQFF. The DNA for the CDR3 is TGTGCCAGCAGTGAACTAACAGTTTACAATGAGCAGTTCTTC. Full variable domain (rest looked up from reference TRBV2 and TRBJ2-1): EPEVTQTPSHQVTQMGQEVILRCVPISNHLYFYWYRQILGQKVEFLVSFYNNEISEKSEIFDDQFSVERPDGSNFTLKIRSTKLEDSAMYFCASSELTVYNEQFFGPGTRLTVL.

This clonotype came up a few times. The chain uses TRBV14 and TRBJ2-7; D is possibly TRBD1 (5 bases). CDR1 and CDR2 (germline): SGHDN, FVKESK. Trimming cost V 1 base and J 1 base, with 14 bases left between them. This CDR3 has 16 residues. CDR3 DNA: TGTGCCAGCAGCCAAGGCAATGCCAGGGTTTCCTACGAGCAGTACTTC. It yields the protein CASSQGNARVSYEQYF.

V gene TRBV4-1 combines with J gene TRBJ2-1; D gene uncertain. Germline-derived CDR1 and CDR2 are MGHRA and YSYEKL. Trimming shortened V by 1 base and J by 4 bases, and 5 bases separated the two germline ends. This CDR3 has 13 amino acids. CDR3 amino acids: CASSQALYNEQFF. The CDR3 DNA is TGCGCCAGCAGCCAAGCCTTATACAATGAGCAGTTCTTC.

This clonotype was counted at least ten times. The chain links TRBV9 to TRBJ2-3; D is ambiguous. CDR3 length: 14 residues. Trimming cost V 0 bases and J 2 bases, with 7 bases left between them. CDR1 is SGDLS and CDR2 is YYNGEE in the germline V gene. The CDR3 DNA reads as TGTGCCAGCAGCGTAGGACTCCTCACAGATACGCAGTATTTT. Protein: CASSVGLLTDTQYF.

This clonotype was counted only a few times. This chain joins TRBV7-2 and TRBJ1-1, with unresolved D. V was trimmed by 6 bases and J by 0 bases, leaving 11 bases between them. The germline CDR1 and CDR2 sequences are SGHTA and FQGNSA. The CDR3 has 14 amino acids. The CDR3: CASRLDGVNTEAFF. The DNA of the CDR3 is TGTGCCAGCAGATTGGATGGGGTGAACACTGAAGCTTTCTTT.

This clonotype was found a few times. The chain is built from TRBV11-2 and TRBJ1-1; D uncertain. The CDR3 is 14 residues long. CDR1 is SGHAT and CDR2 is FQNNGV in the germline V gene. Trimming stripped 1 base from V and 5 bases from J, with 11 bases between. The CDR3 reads CASSLVQRVTEAFF. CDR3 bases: TGTGCCAGCAGCTTAGTCCAGAGGGTGACTGAAGCTTTCTTT.

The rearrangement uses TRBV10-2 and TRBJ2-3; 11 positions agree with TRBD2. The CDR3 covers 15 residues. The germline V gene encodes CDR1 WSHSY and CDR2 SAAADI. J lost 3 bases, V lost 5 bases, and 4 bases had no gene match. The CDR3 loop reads CASSRLAGLTDTQYF. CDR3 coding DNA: TGCGCCAGCAGTCGACTAGCGGGGTTGACAGATACGCAGTATTTT.

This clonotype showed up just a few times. For the CDR3, the DNA is TGTGCCAGCAGTAGACAGGGGGCAATCTATGGCTACACCTTC. Protein: CASSRQGAIYGYTF. The chain is built from TRBV12-3 or TRBV12-4 and TRBJ1-2; 10 bases are a match to TRBD1. Unmatched junction bases numbered 4, after V lost 5 bases and J lost 4 bases. The CDR3 has 14 residues.

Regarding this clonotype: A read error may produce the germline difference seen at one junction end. DNA of the CDR3: TGTGTCAGCAGCTTAGCGGGGGTTACGGAGCAGTACTTC. Its protein product is CVSSLAGVTEQYF. The rearrangement joins TRBV7-6 to TRBJ2-7, with 9 bases lining up with TRBD2. CDR1 is SGHVS, CDR2 FNYEAQ, per germline. The CDR3 loop spans 13 amino acids.

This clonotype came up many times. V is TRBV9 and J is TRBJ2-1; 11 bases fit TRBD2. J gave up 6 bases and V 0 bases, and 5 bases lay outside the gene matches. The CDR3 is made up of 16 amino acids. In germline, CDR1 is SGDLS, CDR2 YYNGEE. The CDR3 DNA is TGTGCCAGCAGCGTAGGTCTAGCGGGGGGCGGCAATGAGCAGTTCTTC. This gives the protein CASSVGLAGGGNEQFF.

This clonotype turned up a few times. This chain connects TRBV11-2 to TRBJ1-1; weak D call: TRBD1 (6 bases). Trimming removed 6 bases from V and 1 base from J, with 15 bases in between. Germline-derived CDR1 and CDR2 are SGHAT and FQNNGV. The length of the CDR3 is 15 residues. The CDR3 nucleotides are TGTGCCAGCAGATTCTCCAGGGGAGGGAACACTGAAGCTTTCTTT. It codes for CASRFSRGGNTEAFF.

The CDR3 DNA is TGTGCCAGCAGTTTTAGAGAACCGGGGTCTCCCCAAGAGACCCAGTACTTC. Translating it yields CASSFREPGSPQETQYF. This rearrangement joins TRBV6-6 to TRBJ2-5; D is possibly TRBD2 (5 bases). Germline CDR1 MNHNY, CDR2 SVGAGI (reference sequence). The CDR3 is made up of 17 amino acids. V was shortened by 4 bases and J by 1 base, with 19 bases between the two germline ends.

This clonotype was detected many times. CDR3 bases: TGTGCCAGCAGGACAGGGAGGCTCGGTTTGGCTTTCTTT. This translates into CASRTGRLGLAFF. The J gene is TRBJ1-1, the V gene TRBV12-3 or TRBV12-4; 7 bases line up with TRBD1. J gave up 11 bases and V 6 bases, and 12 bases lay outside the gene matches. There are 13 residues in the CDR3.

DNA for the CDR3: TGTGCCAGCAGCCCAGGCGAGGCGGGGAACCAGTTCTTC. The encoded protein is CASSPGEAGNQFF. The genes are TRBV7-3 and TRBJ2-1; TRBD2 might be the D (6 bases). V gave up 5 bases and J gave up 13 bases, with 18 bases separating them. Germline CDR1 and CDR2: SGHTA and FQGTGA. The CDR3 runs to 13 residues.

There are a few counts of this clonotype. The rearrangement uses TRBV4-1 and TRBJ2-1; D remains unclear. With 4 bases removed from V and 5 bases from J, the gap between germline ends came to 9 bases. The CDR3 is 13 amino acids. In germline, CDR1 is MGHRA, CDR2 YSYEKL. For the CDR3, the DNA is TGCGCCAGCAGCCGGTTAGGAGACAATGAGCAGTTCTTC. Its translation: CASSRLGDNEQFF.

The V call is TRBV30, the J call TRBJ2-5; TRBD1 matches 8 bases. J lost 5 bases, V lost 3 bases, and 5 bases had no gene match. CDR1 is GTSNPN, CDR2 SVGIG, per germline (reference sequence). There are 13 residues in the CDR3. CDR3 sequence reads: CAWSAGGAETQYF. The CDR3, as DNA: TGTGCCTGGAGCGCAGGGGGCGCGGAGACCCAGTACTTC. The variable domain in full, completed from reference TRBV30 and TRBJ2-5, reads SQTIHQWPATLVQPVGSPLSLECTVEGTSNPNLYWYRQAAGRGLQLLFYSVGIGQISSEVPQNLSASRPQDRQFILSSKKLLLSDSGFYLCAWSAGGAETQYFGPGTRLLVL.

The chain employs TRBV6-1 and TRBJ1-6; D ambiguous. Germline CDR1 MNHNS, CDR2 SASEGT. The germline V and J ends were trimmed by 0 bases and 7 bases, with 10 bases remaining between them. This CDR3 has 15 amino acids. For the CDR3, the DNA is TGTGCCAGCAGTGAAGCATTACAGTCGAATTCACCCCTCCACTTT. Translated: CASSEALQSNSPLHF.

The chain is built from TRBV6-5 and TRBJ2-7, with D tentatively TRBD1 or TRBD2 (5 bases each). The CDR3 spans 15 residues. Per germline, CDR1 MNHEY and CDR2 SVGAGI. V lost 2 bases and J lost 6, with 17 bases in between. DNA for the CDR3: TGTGCCAGCAGTTACAACTCCGGGGCCTTCGGCGAGCAGTACTTC. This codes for CASSYNSGAFGEQYF.